This section outlines one T cell receptor beta chain sequence together with its context. Germline assignment: CDR1 KGHSH and CDR2 LQKENI. This CDR3 region has 15 residues. Between the trimmed V and J ends, which lost 2 bases and 1 base, there was a span of 8 bases. These data originate in a study of blood T cell repertoires in COVID-19. Sequencing used immunoSEQ multiplex PCR; TCRdb keeps in-frame clones, though not all of them. The profile shows approximately 71,000 clones, around 80% of them singletons. The chain couples TRBV18 to TRBJ2-2; the D gene is possibly TRBD1 (6 bases). This receptor was obtained from a man aged 55-75 years with active or convalescent COVID-19. Sequencing input: peripheral blood. CDR3 sequence (DNA): TGTGCCAGCTCACCAGACAGGCTGAACACCGGGGAGCTGTTTTTT. Translating gives CASSPDRLNTGELFF.